The 31 T cell receptor beta chains below were found in one sample sequenced in a study of blood T cell repertoires in COVID-19 (TCRdb year 2020). The library was generated by the immunoSEQ multiplex PCR assay. TCRdb provides this immuneACCESS table in a form limited to in-frame rearrangements. Some clones are lacking; in checked studies, under half of them reflect an unresolved V gene, and why the rest are absent is not known. The sample contains 65,000 to 75,000 clones, approximately 80% of them found a single time. Approximately 12% of the sample comes from the top ten. Sequencing was done on a sample of peripheral blood. The source is a human donor in a cohort sampled during active COVID-19.

The chain is built from TRBV5-1 and TRBJ1-2, with TRBD1 matching over 7 bases. Trimming removed 4 bases from V and 0 bases from J; junction bases left unmatched: 6. The CDR3 extends over 15 amino acids. The V gene's germline CDR1 is SGHRS and CDR2 YFSETQ. In DNA, the CDR3 is TGCGCCAGCAGCCTTGGGGACAGATCTAACTATGGCTACACCTTC. Residues: CASSLGDRSNYGYTF. The variable domain in full, completed from reference TRBV5-1 and TRBJ1-2, reads KAGVTQTPRYLIKTRGQQVTLSCSPISGHRSVSWYQQTPGQGLQFLFEYFSETQRNKGNFPGRFSGRQFSNSRSEMNVSTLELGDSALYLCASSLGDRSNYGYTFGSGTRLTVV.

The rearrangement joins TRBV9 to TRBJ2-3, with D hard to call. Germline assignment: CDR1 SGDLS and CDR2 YYNGEE. The CDR3 has 13 amino acids. Between the trimmed V and J ends, which lost 1 base and 3 bases, there was a span of 6 bases. The CDR3 region is CASSVIHTDTQYF. The CDR3, as DNA: TGTGCCAGCAGCGTAATACATACAGATACGCAGTATTTT.

The rearrangement links TRBV5-1 to TRBJ1-1; tentatively, D is TRBD1 (6 bases). This CDR3 region has 13 residues. Germline assignment: CDR1 SGHRS and CDR2 YFSETQ. Trimming pared 4 bases from V and 4 bases from J, leaving 11 bases between. CDR3 DNA sequence: TGCGCCAGCAGCGGCCAACAGGGCACTGAAGCTTTCTTT. Its translation is CASSGQQGTEAFF.

This clone was found once. V is TRBV2 and J is TRBJ2-1; 8 bases agree with TRBD1. V lost 6 bases to trimming and J lost 9 bases; unmatched junction nucleotides: 7. Germline CDR1 is SNHLY and CDR2 is FYNNEI. This CDR3 has 13 amino acids. This CDR3 reads CASRPTGGGEQFF. CDR3 DNA: TGTGCCAGCAGACCAACAGGGGGTGGTGAGCAGTTCTTC.

The chain uses TRBV4-3 and TRBJ2-4; D is perhaps TRBD2 (7 bases). The V gene lost 1 base and the J gene lost 0 bases, with 16 bases spanning the gap. The CDR3 is 18 residues long. The germline CDR1 and CDR2 sequences are LGHNA and YSLEER. CDR3 protein: CASSQGPWGGLAKNIQYF. The CDR3 region has the DNA TGCGCCAGCAGCCAAGGACCCTGGGGGGGGCTAGCCAAAAACATTCAGTACTTC.

The chain recombines TRBV25-1 with TRBJ2-7, with 8 bases that match TRBD1. The CDR3 is 14 residues long. Germline V gives CDR1 MGHDK, CDR2 SYGVNS. J gave up 5 bases and V 6 bases, and 9 bases lay outside the gene matches. The CDR3 protein is CASSGDRRSDEQYF. The CDR3 DNA reads TGTGCCAGCAGCGGGGACAGGAGGTCGGACGAGCAGTACTTC.

The V and J genes are TRBV18 and TRBJ2-7; 9 nucleotides match TRBD2. Germline lookup yields CDR1 KGHSH and CDR2 LQKENI. There are 14 residues in the CDR3. Trimming took 3 bases from V and 7 from J; bases not matched to a gene: 7. CDR3 amino acids: CASSPTREGDEQYV. As DNA, the CDR3 is TGTGCCAGCTCACCCACGCGGGAGGGGGATGAGCAGTACGTC.

V usage is TRBV7-2 and J usage is TRBJ2-1; 12 bases map to TRBD2. This CDR3 comprises 17 residues. Looked up from germline, CDR1 is SGHTA and CDR2 is FQGNSA. V shed 2 bases and J 4 bases; nucleotides not matched to a gene: 6. CDR3 region: CASSLTLAGGVYNEQFF. CDR3 DNA sequence: TGTGCCAGCAGCTTAACCCTAGCGGGGGGGGTATACAATGAGCAGTTCTTC. The full variable domain, rest sourced from reference TRBV7-2 and TRBJ2-1, is GAGVSQSPSNKVTEKGKDVELRCDPISGHTALYWYRQSLGQGLEFLIYFQGNSAPDKSGLPSDRFSAERTGGSVSTLTIQRTQQEDSAVYLCASSLTLAGGVYNEQFFGPGTRLTVL.

This chain joins TRBV9 and TRBJ2-5; a possible D gene is TRBD1 (6 bases). With 3 bases removed from V and 2 bases from J, the gap between germline ends came to 11 bases. This CDR3 comprises 14 residues. Germline V gene data show CDR1 as SGDLS and CDR2 as YYNGEE. DNA for the CDR3: TGTGCCAGCAGCGAAGGGACACGACAAGAGACCCAGTACTTC. This encodes CASSEGTRQETQYF.

The chain employs TRBV6-2 or TRBV6-3 and TRBJ1-2; D possibly corresponds to TRBD1 (6 bases). Trimming pared 5 bases from V and 4 bases from J, leaving 8 bases between. The CDR3 loop spans 12 amino acids. Germline CDR1 MNHEY, CDR2 SVGEGT. CDR3: CASSQGTYGYTF. CDR3 DNA sequence: TGTGCCAGCAGTCAGGGGACCTATGGCTACACCTTC.

This clone has more than one count but fewer than ten. This chain connects TRBV5-1 to TRBJ2-1; 8 bases agree with TRBD1. This CDR3 is 14 amino acids long. The V segment lost 4 bases and the J segment 8 bases; nucleotides outside the gene matches: 8. Germline CDR1 SGHRS, CDR2 YFSETQ. CDR3 loop: CASSIGTGGDEQFF. CDR3 nucleotide sequence: TGCGCCAGCAGCATAGGGACAGGCGGCGATGAGCAGTTCTTC.

This CDR3 reads CSVVRDSTDTQYF. The CDR3 nucleotides read TGCAGCGTTGTAAGGGACTCCACAGATACGCAGTATTTT. The J gene is TRBJ2-3, the V gene TRBV29-1; D is possibly TRBD2 (6 bases). The V gene lost 4 bases and the J gene lost 2 bases, with 10 bases spanning the gap. Germline V gene sequence: CDR1 SQVTM, CDR2 ANQGSEA. This CDR3 region has 13 residues.

The gene calls are TRBV18 and TRBJ2-7, with D unclear. Germline values: CDR1 KGHSH, CDR2 LQKENI. The CDR3 runs 13 residues. V lost 5 bases and J lost 0, with 8 bases in between. The CDR3 loop is CASSTESSYEQYV. DNA for the CDR3: TGTGCCAGCTCAACTGAAAGCTCCTACGAGCAGTACGTC.

The chain has TRBV3-1 (or the pseudogene TRBV3-2) and TRBJ2-7; 10 nucleotides align to TRBD2. The germline gives CDR1 LGHDT, CDR2 YNNKEL (reference sequence). The CDR3 consists of 16 residues. V was clipped by 0 bases and J by 4 bases; unmatched bases: 6. The CDR3 loop is CASSQELLAGIYEQYV. As DNA, the CDR3 is TGTGCCAGCAGCCAAGAACTACTAGCGGGAATATACGAGCAGTACGTC.

This sequence joins TRBV7-2 and TRBJ2-2; D perhaps matches TRBD2 (7 bases). The V gene lost 5 bases and the J gene lost 4 bases, with 14 bases spanning the gap. The CDR3 runs 15 residues. Germline V gene lookup returns CDR1 SGHTA and CDR2 FQGNSA. The DNA for the CDR3 is TGTGCCAGCAGCAACCGGGGGGCAGGCACCGGGGAGCTGTTTTTT. Protein product: CASSNRGAGTGELFF.

V gene TRBV7-9 combines with J gene TRBJ2-3; possible D gene TRBD1, 6 bases. The CDR3 is 19 residues long. Deletions cut 2 bases from V and 1 base from J, with 22 bases between. From germline, CDR1 is SEHNR and CDR2 FQNEAQ (reference sequence). CDR3 region: CASSLRLARTASGTDTQYF. The CDR3 DNA is TGTGCCAGCAGCTTAAGGTTAGCCCGGACAGCCAGTGGCACAGATACGCAGTATTTT. The variable domain in full, completed from reference TRBV7-9 and TRBJ2-3, reads DTGVSQNPRHKITKRGQNVTFRCDPISEHNRLYWYRQTLGQGPEFLTYFQNEAQLEKSRLLSDRFSAERPKGSFSTLEIQRTEQGDSAMYLCASSLRLARTASGTDTQYFGPGTRLTVL.

This chain joins TRBV7-9 and TRBJ1-1; weak D call: TRBD1 (5 bases). V lost 2 bases and J 0 bases, leaving 10 bases between the germline ends. This CDR3 is built from 15 residues. Germline CDR1 SEHNR, CDR2 FQNEAQ (reference sequence). For the CDR3, the DNA is TGTGCCAGCAGCTTAAATGGGGCACTGAACACTGAAGCTTTCTTT. Its translation: CASSLNGALNTEAFF.

This sequence joins TRBV19 and TRBJ1-4; perhaps TRBD1 as D (6 bases). This CDR3 contains 14 residues. Trimming pared 5 bases from V and 5 bases from J, leaving 12 bases between. CDR1 LNHDA and CDR2 SQIVND come from the germline V gene (reference sequence). CDR3 sequence reads: CASSSQGLNEKLFF. CDR3 in DNA: TGTGCCAGTAGTTCTCAGGGGTTAAATGAAAAACTGTTTTTT. The full variable domain, completed using reference TRBV19 and TRBJ1-4, is DGGITQSPKYLFRKEGQNVTLSCEQNLNHDAMYWYRQDPGQGLRLIYYSQIVNDFQKGDIAEGYSVSREKKESFPLTVTSAQKNPTAFYLCASSSQGLNEKLFFGSGTQLSVL.

The rearrangement links TRBV6-5 to TRBJ2-7, with 11 bases identical to TRBD2. The germline CDR1 and CDR2 sequences are MNHEY and SVGAGI. V lost 6 bases, J lost 4 bases, and 5 bases stayed unmatched. The CDR3 length is 14 residues. CDR3 region: CASRDTSGGYEQYV. The CDR3 region has the DNA TGTGCCAGCAGAGATACTAGCGGGGGATACGAGCAGTACGTC.

In this sample, this clone turned up many times. The chain carries TRBV4-1 and TRBJ2-7, with TRBD1 matching over 12 bases. This CDR3 has 15 residues. The ends lost 9 bases at V and 5 bases at J; junction bases unmatched: 11. The germline V gene encodes CDR1 MGHRA and CDR2 YSYEKL. This CDR3 reads CARSLSGTGGHEQYF. The CDR3 nucleotides read TGCGCCAGATCGCTAAGCGGGACAGGGGGCCACGAGCAGTACTTC.

This chain links TRBV5-4 with TRBJ2-7, with D uncertain. The germline V and J ends were trimmed by 5 bases and 1 base, with 10 bases remaining between them. The CDR3 runs to 13 residues. Germline CDR1 and CDR2: SGHNT and YYREEE (reference sequence). The CDR3 loop reads CASSSTESYEQYV. The DNA for the CDR3 is TGTGCCAGCAGTTCGACTGAGTCCTACGAGCAGTACGTC.

For this clone: The sample has other DNA sequences that encode this CDR3 too. This chain connects TRBV3-1 (or the pseudogene TRBV3-2) to TRBJ2-3; a weak D match, TRBD2 (5 bases). Trimming took off 1 base at V and 3 bases at J, with 8 bases between the two ends. The length of the CDR3 is 14 residues. In germline, CDR1 is LGHDT, CDR2 YNNKEL (reference sequence). CDR3 sequence (DNA): TGTGCCAGCAGCCAAGCCGGGGAGACAGATACGCAGTATTTT. It translates to CASSQAGETDTQYF.

The rearrangement joins TRBV7-9 to TRBJ2-3; D unresolved. The CDR3 covers 15 residues. Germline assignment: CDR1 SEHNR and CDR2 FQNEAQ (reference sequence). V was shortened by 10 bases and J by 2 bases, with 19 bases between the two germline ends. CDR3 loop: CAIPVDGAYTDTQYF. The CDR3 region has the DNA TGTGCCATCCCCGTGGATGGAGCTTACACAGATACGCAGTATTTT.

The rearrangement uses TRBV9 and TRBJ1-5; D might be TRBD1 (6 bases). The CDR3 length is 15 residues. In germline, CDR1 is SGDLS, CDR2 YYNGEE. Deletions cut 3 bases from V and 0 bases from J, with 10 bases between. The CDR3 DNA reads TGTGCCAGCAGCGCCACAGGGTCTAGCAATCAGCCCCAGCATTTT. It specifies CASSATGSSNQPQHF.

The gene calls are TRBV6-4 and TRBJ1-2; D unresolved. Between the trimmed V and J ends, which lost 6 bases and 0 bases, there was a span of 8 bases. Germline CDR1 and CDR2: MRHNA and SNTAGT. This CDR3 is built from 13 residues. The CDR3 reads CASRPGTNYGYTF. The CDR3 DNA follows: TGTGCCAGCAGGCCGGGGACTAACTATGGCTACACCTTC.

The rearrangement uses TRBV18 and TRBJ1-1, with 7 bases aligning to TRBD1. V shed 3 bases, J shed 1 base, and the junction held 5 bases outside the gene matches. The CDR3 covers 15 residues. The germline V gene encodes CDR1 KGHSH and CDR2 LQKENI. CDR3 DNA sequence: TGTGCCAGCTCACCGCGCCGGGACAGGAACACTGAAGCTTTCTTT. The encoded protein is CASSPRRDRNTEAFF.

This chain joins TRBV10-3 and TRBJ1-2; the match to TRBD1 covers 8 bases. Trimming cost V 5 bases and J 2 bases; bases outside gene matches: 10. The CDR3 consists of 16 residues. Germline CDR1 ENHRY, CDR2 SYGVKD. The CDR3 region has the DNA TGTGCCATCAGTCCATTTCAGGGGGCGAAAAACTATGGCTACACCTTC. Translating gives CAISPFQGAKNYGYTF.

The chain uses TRBV11-3 and TRBJ1-6, with a possible D match to TRBD1 (6 bases). Deletions cut 7 bases from V and 4 bases from J, with 14 bases between. The V gene's germline CDR1 is SGHNT and CDR2 YENEEA. This CDR3 comprises 15 residues. The CDR3 nucleotides are TGTGCCAGCAAGATCACAGGGCCTTATAATTCACCCCTCCACTTT. As protein: CASKITGPYNSPLHF.

V and J are TRBV2 and TRBJ1-5, with 9 bases aligning to TRBD1. The CDR3 length is 15 residues. The V segment lost 6 bases and the J segment 4 bases; nucleotides outside the gene matches: 7. From germline, CDR1 is SNHLY and CDR2 FYNNEI. In DNA form, the CDR3 reads TGTGCCAGCAGAGGACAGGGGATCGGTAATCAGCCCCAGCATTTT. This translates into CASRGQGIGNQPQHF.

V and J are TRBV6-5 and TRBJ1-2, with TRBD1 matching 10 bases. Germline V gives CDR1 MNHEY, CDR2 SVGAGI. The CDR3 covers 15 residues. Germline trimming cut 4 bases from V and 7 bases from J; bases unmatched to any gene: 9. The CDR3 DNA follows: TGTGCCAGCAGTTCATCGGACAGGGGGGAAGGTGGCTACACCTTC. This codes for CASSSSDRGEGGYTF.

On this clone: The sample has other DNA sequences that encode this CDR3 too. This rearrangement joins TRBV7-9 to TRBJ1-1, with D perhaps matching TRBD1 (5 bases). The V end lost 2 bases, the J end lost 2 bases, and 6 bases lay between the germline ends. The CDR3 loop spans 13 amino acids. Germline V gives CDR1 SEHNR, CDR2 FQNEAQ (reference sequence). The CDR3 DNA follows: TGTGCCAGCAGCTTACAGGGAAACACTGAAGCTTTCTTT. This codes for CASSLQGNTEAFF.